This TCR beta chain was found in a study of cytomegalovirus exposure and HLA in healthy donors. Study-wide findings and caveats: The authors later linked a missense DCLRE1C variant to TCR beta V- and J-gene trimming. There were some public TCRs occurring in many donors, but most TCR sequences were rare.

About this clone itself: Its antigen is unknown.

The CDR3 sequence is 16 residues long. CDR1 is LGHNA, CDR2 YNFKEQ, per germline. Trimming at V came to 4 bases and at J to 7 bases, leaving 10 bases not matched to a gene. This PCR relied on a set of 60 Vbeta primers and 13 Jbeta primers. Sequencing used immunoSEQ multiplex PCR; TCRdb keeps in-frame clones, though not all of them. Here the sample spans roughly 110,000 clones, around three quarters being singletons. The specimen sequenced was PBMCs. This clonotype was sampled from a woman aged 25 to 45 in good health and CMV-seronegative. The chain uses TRBV4-2 and TRBJ2-2; 9 nucleotides line up with TRBD2. The CDR3 bases are TGTGCCAGCAGCCGGGGACTAGCAGACCCCGGCGGGGAGCTGTTTTTT. Amino acid sequence: CASSRGLADPGGELFF.